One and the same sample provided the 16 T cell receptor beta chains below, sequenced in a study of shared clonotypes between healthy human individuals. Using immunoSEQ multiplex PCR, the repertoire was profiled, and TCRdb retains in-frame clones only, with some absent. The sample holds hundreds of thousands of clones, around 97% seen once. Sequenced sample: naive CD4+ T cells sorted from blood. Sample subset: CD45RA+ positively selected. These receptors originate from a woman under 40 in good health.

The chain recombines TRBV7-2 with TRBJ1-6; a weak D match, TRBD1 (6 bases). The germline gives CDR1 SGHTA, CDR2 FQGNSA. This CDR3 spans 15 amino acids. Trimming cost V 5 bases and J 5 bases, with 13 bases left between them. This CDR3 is CASSRLGQHNSPLHF. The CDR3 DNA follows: TGTGCCAGCAGCAGGCTCGGACAGCATAATTCACCCCTCCACTTT.

CDR3 in amino acids: CASGGDAYEQYF. The CDR3 nucleotides are TGTGCCAGTGGGGGGGACGCCTACGAGCAGTACTTC. The J gene is TRBJ2-7, the V gene TRBV2; TRBD2 matches at 7 bases. The CDR3 has 12 amino acids. Germline CDR1 SNHLY, CDR2 FYNNEI. V shed 9 bases, J shed 2 bases, and the junction held 4 bases outside the gene matches.

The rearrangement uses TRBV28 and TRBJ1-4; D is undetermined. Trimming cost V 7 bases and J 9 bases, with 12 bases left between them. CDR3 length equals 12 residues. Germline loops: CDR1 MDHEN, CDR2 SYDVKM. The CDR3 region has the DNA TGTGCCAGCACCACCCCCCTTCAAAAACTGTTTTTT. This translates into CASTTPLQKLFF.

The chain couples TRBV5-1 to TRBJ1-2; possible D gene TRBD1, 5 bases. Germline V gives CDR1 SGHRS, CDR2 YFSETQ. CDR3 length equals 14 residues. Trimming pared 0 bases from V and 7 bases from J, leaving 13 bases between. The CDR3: CASSLGSGGRGYTF. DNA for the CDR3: TGCGCCAGCAGCTTGGGGTCCGGGGGACGTGGCTACACCTTC.

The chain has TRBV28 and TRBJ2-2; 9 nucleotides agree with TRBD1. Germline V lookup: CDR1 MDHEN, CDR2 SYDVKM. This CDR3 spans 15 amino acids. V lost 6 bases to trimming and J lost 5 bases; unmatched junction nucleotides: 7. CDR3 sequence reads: CASSTGGAGTGELFF. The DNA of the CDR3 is TGTGCCAGCAGCACAGGGGGCGCGGGGACCGGGGAGCTGTTTTTT. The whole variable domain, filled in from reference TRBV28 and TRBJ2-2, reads DVKVTQSSRYLVKRTGEKVFLECVQDMDHENMFWYRQDPGLGLRLIYFSYDVKMKEKGDIPEGYSVSREKKERFSLILESASTNQTSMYLCASSTGGAGTGELFFGEGSRLTVL.

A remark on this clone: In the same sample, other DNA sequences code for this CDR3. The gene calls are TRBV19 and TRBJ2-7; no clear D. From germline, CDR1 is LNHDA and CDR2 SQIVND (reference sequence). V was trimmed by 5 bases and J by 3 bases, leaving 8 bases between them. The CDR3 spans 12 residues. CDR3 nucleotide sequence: TGTGCCAGTAGTTTAGGCGGCTACGAGCAGTACTTC. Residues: CASSLGGYEQYF.

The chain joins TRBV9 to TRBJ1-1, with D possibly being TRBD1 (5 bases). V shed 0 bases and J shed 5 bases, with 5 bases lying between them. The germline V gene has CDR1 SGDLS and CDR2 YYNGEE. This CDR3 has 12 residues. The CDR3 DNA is TGTGCCAGCAGCGTAGAGGGGACTGAAGCTTTCTTT. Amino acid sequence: CASSVEGTEAFF.

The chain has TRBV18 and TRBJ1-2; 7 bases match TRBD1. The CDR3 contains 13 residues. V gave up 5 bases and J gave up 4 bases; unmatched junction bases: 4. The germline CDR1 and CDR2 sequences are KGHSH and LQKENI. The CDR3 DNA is TGTGCCAGCTCAGCGACAGGGTCCTATGGCTACACCTTC. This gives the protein CASSATGSYGYTF.

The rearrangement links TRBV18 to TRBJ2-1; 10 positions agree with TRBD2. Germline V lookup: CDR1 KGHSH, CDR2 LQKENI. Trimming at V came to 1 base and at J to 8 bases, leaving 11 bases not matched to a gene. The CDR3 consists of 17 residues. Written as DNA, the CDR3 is TGTGCCAGCTCACCACTTCTCACTAGCGGGAAGGGGCATGAGCAGTTCTTC. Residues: CASSPLLTSGKGHEQFF.

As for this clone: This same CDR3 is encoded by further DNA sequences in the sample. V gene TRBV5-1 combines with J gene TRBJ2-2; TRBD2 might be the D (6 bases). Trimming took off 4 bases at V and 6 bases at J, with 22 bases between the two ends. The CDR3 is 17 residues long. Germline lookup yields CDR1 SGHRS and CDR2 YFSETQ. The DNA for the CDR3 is TGCGCCAGCAGCGTCAAAACCGGGGGTTTTGGGTCCGGGGAGCTGTTTTTT. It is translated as CASSVKTGGFGSGELFF.

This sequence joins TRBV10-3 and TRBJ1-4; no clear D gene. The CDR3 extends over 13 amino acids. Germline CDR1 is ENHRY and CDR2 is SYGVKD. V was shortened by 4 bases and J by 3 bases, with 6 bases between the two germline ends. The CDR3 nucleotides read TGTGCCATCAGTGGCGGGCCTAATGAAAAACTGTTTTTT. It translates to CAISGGPNEKLFF.

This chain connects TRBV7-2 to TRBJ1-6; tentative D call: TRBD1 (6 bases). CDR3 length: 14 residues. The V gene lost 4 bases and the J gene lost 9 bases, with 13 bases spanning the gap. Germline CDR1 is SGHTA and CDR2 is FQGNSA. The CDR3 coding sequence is TGTGCCAGCAGCTCGACAGGCGCCGGTTCACCCCTCCACTTT. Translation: CASSSTGAGSPLHF.

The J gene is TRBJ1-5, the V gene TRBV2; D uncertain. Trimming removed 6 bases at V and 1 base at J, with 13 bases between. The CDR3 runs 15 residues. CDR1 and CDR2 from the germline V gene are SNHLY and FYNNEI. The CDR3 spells CASSHEQRSNQPQHF. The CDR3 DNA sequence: TGTGCCAGCAGCCATGAACAGAGAAGCAATCAGCCCCAGCATTTT. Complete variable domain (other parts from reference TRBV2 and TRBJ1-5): EPEVTQTPSHQVTQMGQEVILRCVPISNHLYFYWYRQILGQKVEFLVSFYNNEISEKSEIFDDQFSVERPDGSNFTLKIRSTKLEDSAMYFCASSHEQRSNQPQHFGDGTRLSIL.

CDR3 sequence (DNA): TGTGCCAGTAGTCAATATCAGAATTCGAACACCGGGGAGCTGTTTTTT. It specifies CASSQYQNSNTGELFF. This sequence joins TRBV19 and TRBJ2-2; D gene uncertain. Germline CDR1 reads LNHDA; CDR2 reads SQIVND (reference sequence). V gave up 5 bases and J gave up 0 bases, with 13 bases separating them. The CDR3 loop spans 16 amino acids.

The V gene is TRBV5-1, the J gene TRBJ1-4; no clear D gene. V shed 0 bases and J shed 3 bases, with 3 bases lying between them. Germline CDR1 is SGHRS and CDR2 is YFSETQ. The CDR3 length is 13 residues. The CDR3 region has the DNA TGCGCCAGCAGCTTGGCGGCTAATGAAAAACTGTTTTTT. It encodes CASSLAANEKLFF. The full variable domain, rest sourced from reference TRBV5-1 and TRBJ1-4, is KAGVTQTPRYLIKTRGQQVTLSCSPISGHRSVSWYQQTPGQGLQFLFEYFSETQRNKGNFPGRFSGRQFSNSRSEMNVSTLELGDSALYLCASSLAANEKLFFGSGTQLSVL.

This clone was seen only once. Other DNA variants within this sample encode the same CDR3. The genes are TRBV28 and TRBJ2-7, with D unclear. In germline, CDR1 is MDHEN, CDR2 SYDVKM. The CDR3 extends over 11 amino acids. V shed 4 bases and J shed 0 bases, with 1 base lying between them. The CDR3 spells CASSSSYEQYF. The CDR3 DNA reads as TGTGCCAGCAGTTCCTCCTACGAGCAGTACTTC.